This is a list of T cell receptor beta chains from one sample in a study of T cell changes during pregnancy in multiple sclerosis. Sequencing used immunoSEQ multiplex PCR; TCRdb keeps in-frame clones, though not all of them. The data show tens of thousands of clones, about 90% seen once. The sequences come from peripheral blood, collected after pregnancy. The receptors derive from a female donor with multiple sclerosis, enrolled in a pregnancy study. CDR3s include the opening cysteine and the closing phenylalanine or tryptophan. D genes are given only for firm matches. Expanded clones are given a class, and other clones once, few, many or no size at all.

j_call | v_call | clone_size | d_call | cdr3_nt | cdr3_aa
TRBJ2-7 | TRBV5-4 | . | . | TGTGCCAGCAGAAATCCAAAATCATCCTCCTACGAGCAGTACTTC | CASRNPKSSSYEQYF
TRBJ2-7 | TRBV5-1 | . | . | TGCGCCAGCAGCTTTAAGGGGCATCACATCGAGCAGTACTTC | CASSFKGHHIEQYF
TRBJ2-1 | TRBV5-3 | . | TRBD2 | TGTGCCAGAAGACAGACTAGCGGGAGATACAATGAGCAGTTCTTC | CARRQTSGRYNEQFF
TRBJ2-1 | TRBV7-2 | . | . | TGTGCCAGCAGCTTAGCACCAATTACTAGCTACAATGAGCAGTTCTTC | CASSLAPITSYNEQFF
TRBJ2-1 | TRBV27 | . | TRBD2 | TGTGCCAGCAGTATGCTCCGCGGGAGTGGGTACAATGAGCAGTTCTTC | CASSMLRGSGYNEQFF
TRBJ2-7 | TRBV2 | . | TRBD2 | TGTGCCAGCAGTCAGGGACTACCGAGCTCCTACGAGCAGTACTTC | CASSQGLPSSYEQYF
TRBJ1-5 | TRBV7-2 | . | TRBD1 | TGTGCCAGCAGCATCGACAGGGGCTCTCAGCCCCAGCATTTT | CASSIDRGSQPQHF
TRBJ2-7 | TRBV10-1 | . | . | TGCGCCAGCAGTGGCGGAGTGTCCTACGAGCAGTACTTC | CASSGGVSYEQYF
TRBJ2-5 | TRBV5-1 | . | TRBD1 | TGCGCCAGCAGCCCATTACCGGGACAGGGGGCAGAGACCCAGTACTTC | CASSPLPGQGAETQYF
TRBJ2-7 | TRBV5-5 | . | . | TGTGCCAGCAGCCTTAGCGGAGTCTACGAGCAGTACTTC | CASSLSGVYEQYF
TRBJ2-7 | TRBV19 | . | TRBD2 | TGTGCCACCGCCGGAGTAGCGGGTCCTCGGGAGCAGTACTTC | CATAGVAGPREQYF
TRBJ2-1 | TRBV4-3 | . | . | TGCGCCAGCAGCCAAGAACTTGGTGTAAATGAGCAGTTCTTC | CASSQELGVNEQFF
TRBJ2-3 | TRBV10-3 | . | . | TGTGCCATCAGTGGAGACACAGATACGCAGTATTTT | CAISGDTDTQYF
TRBJ1-1 | TRBV13 | . | TRBD1 | TGTGCCAGCTCGGGACAGGGGGAACACACTGAAGCTTTCTTT | CASSGQGEHTEAFF
TRBJ2-7 | TRBV19 | once | TRBD1 | TGTGCCAGTTCGAGACAGGGGGCGGCCCTGAGCTCCTACGAGCAGTACTTC | CASSRQGAALSSYEQYF
TRBJ1-1 | TRBV19 | . | TRBD1 | TGTGCCAGTAGTATAGCTAATGGCAGGGGGCTAAACACTGAAGCTTTCTTT | CASSIANGRGLNTEAFF
TRBJ2-7 | TRBV25-1 | . | . | TGTGCCAGCAGGGAGGATAGGTCCGACTCCTACGAGCAGTACTTC | CASREDRSDSYEQYF
TRBJ2-1 | TRBV7-2 | . | TRBD2 | TGTGCCAGCAGCATGGGACTAGCGAACAATGAGCAGTTCTTC | CASSMGLANNEQFF
TRBJ1-1 | TRBV6-5 | few | TRBD1 | TGTGCCAGCAGTCTCGGACAGGGAGGGACTGAAGCTTTCTTT | CASSLGQGGTEAFF
TRBJ1-5 | TRBV27 | once | TRBD1 | TGTGCCAGCAGTTCCCGGACAGGGAGCAATCAGCCCCAGCATTTT | CASSSRTGSNQPQHF
TRBJ2-2 | TRBV11-2 | . | . | TGTGCCAGCAGCTTACAGCGCACGAACACCGGGGAGCTGTTTTTT | CASSLQRTNTGELFF
TRBJ2-5 | TRBV5-4 | . | TRBD1 | TGTGCCAGCAGCACTGGGGACAGGGGGCAAGAGACCCAGTACTTC | CASSTGDRGQETQYF
TRBJ2-2 | TRBV10-2 | . | . | TGCGCCAGCAATTGGGGCAACGGCGGGAAGATTACCGGGGAGCTGTTTTTT | CASNWGNGGKITGELFF
TRBJ2-7 | TRBV27 | . | . | TGTGCCAGCAGTTTAGGACAGACCTACGAGCAGTACTTC | CASSLGQTYEQYF
TRBJ1-3 | TRBV5-6 | . | . | TGTGCCAGCAGCTTAAGCAGGGTGGGAAACACCATATATTTT | CASSLSRVGNTIYF
TRBJ2-7 | TRBV5-1 | once | TRBD2 | TGCGCCAGCAGCGTGGATCTATCTAGCGGAGCGAAGCAGTACTTC | CASSVDLSSGAKQYF
TRBJ2-7 | TRBV18 | . | TRBD1 | TGTGCCAGCTCACCGGGGGGACAGGGTACCCCTGGGAGGGAGCAGTACTTC | CASSPGGQGTPGREQYF
TRBJ1-5 | TRBV2 | . | . | TGTGCCAGCAGTGGGGGCCTGCAGGAAAATCAGCCCCAGCATTTT | CASSGGLQENQPQHF
TRBJ2-2 | TRBV5-4 | . | . | TGTGCCAGCAGCTCACCCGACAGCTTAAACACCGGGGAGCTGTTTTTT | CASSSPDSLNTGELFF
TRBJ2-1 | TRBV10-1 | . | TRBD2 | TGCGCCAGCAGTGAGTCTTCGGGGCGCGGGAGGGGGCAGTTCTTC | CASSESSGRGRGQFF
TRBJ2-3 | TRBV10-3 | . | . | TGTGCCATCAGTGAGTCAGGGGCAGGCGGCACAGATACGCAGTATTTT | CAISESGAGGTDTQYF
TRBJ2-3 | TRBV19 | . | . | TGTGCCAGTAGTGGCCTGAGGGTTGATACGCAGTATTTT | CASSGLRVDTQYF
TRBJ2-7 | TRBV5-1 | . | . | TGCGCCAGCAAGGAGCCAGGGTCCTACGAGCAGTACTTC | CASKEPGSYEQYF
TRBJ2-5 | TRBV5-1 | . | TRBD1 | TGCGCCAGCAGCCCGGACAGGGGGCGGCAAGAGACCCAGTACTTC | CASSPDRGRQETQYF
TRBJ1-1 | TRBV30 | once | . | TGTGCCTGGGCAGGGGAAACTGAAGCTTTCTTT | CAWAGETEAFF
TRBJ2-3 | TRBV6-1 | . | TRBD1 | TGTGCCAGCAGGGCGGGGACAGGGGAAACAGATACGCAGTATTTT | CASRAGTGETDTQYF
TRBJ2-1 | TRBV4-3 | . | TRBD2 | TGCGCCAGCAGCCAAGATCGCTCTAGCGGAAAAAGGAATGAGCAGTTCTTC | CASSQDRSSGKRNEQFF
TRBJ1-2 | TRBV10-3 | . | TRBD1 | TGTGCCATAACAGGGGTGTCTAACTATGGCTACACCTTC | CAITGVSNYGYTF
TRBJ1-3 | TRBV27 | . | . | TGTGCCAGCAGTTTTGGATTCCCGGGGGCTGGAAACACCATATATTTT | CASSFGFPGAGNTIYF
TRBJ2-1 | TRBV28 | . | TRBD2 | TGTGCCAGCGGTAGCGGGACCTACAATGAGCAGTTCTTC | CASGSGTYNEQFF
TRBJ1-4 | TRBV29-1 | few | . | TGCAGCGTTTTACAGGCAACTAATGAAAAACTGTTTTTT | CSVLQATNEKLFF
TRBJ2-7 | TRBV27 | . | TRBD1 | TGTGCCAGCAGTCCGGACAGGGTCGGCCCCTACGAGCAGTACTTC | CASSPDRVGPYEQYF
TRBJ2-7 | TRBV28 | . | TRBD2 | TGTGCCAGCAGCCAAACTAGCGGGAGTGGCTACGAGCAGTACTTC | CASSQTSGSGYEQYF
TRBJ1-2 | TRBV10-3 | . | . | TGTGCCATCAGTGAGTCGTCCACTAACTATGGCTACACCTTC | CAISESSTNYGYTF
TRBJ2-5 | TRBV6-1 | . | TRBD1 | TGTGCCAGCACGAAATTCAGGGGGCAAGAGACCCAGTACTTC | CASTKFRGQETQYF
TRBJ2-2 | TRBV28 | . | TRBD1 | TGTGCCAGCAGTTTAGGACGGACAGGTTCCGGGGAGCTGTTTTTT | CASSLGRTGSGELFF
TRBJ1-2 | TRBV28 | . | TRBD1 | TGTGCCAGCAGTCCGGACAGGCGGCGGAACTATGGCTACACCTTC | CASSPDRRRNYGYTF
TRBJ2-7 | TRBV18 | . | . | TGTGCCAGCTCGGGGACGGGACTCTACGAGCAGTACTTC | CASSGTGLYEQYF